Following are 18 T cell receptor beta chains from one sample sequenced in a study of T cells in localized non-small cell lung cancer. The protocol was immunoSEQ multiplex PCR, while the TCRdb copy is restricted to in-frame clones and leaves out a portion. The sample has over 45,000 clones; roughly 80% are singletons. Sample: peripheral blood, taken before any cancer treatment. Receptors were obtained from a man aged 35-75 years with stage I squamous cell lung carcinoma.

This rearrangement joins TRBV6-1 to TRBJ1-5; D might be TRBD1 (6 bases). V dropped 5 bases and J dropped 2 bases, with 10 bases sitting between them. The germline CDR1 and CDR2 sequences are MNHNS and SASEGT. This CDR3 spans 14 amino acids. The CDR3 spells CASSLQGGNQPQHF. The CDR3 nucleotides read TGTGCCAGCAGTCTACAGGGTGGCAATCAGCCCCAGCATTTT.

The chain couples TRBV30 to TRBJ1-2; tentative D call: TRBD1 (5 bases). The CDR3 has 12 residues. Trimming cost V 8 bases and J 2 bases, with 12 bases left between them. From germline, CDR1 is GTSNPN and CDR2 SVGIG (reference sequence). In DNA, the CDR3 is TGTGCCAAGGATCGGGGGAACTATGGCTACACCTTC. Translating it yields CAKDRGNYGYTF.

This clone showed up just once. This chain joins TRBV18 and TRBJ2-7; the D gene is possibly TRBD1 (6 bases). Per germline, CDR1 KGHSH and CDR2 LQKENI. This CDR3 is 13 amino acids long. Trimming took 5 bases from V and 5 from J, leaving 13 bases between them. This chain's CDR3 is CASSGTGLHEQYF. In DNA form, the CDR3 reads TGTGCCAGCTCAGGAACAGGGCTCCACGAGCAGTACTTC. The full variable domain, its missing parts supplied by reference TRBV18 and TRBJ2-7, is NAGVMQNPRHLVRRRGQEARLRCSPMKGHSHVYWYRQLPEEGLKFMVYLQKENIIDESGMPKERFSAEFPKEGPSILRIQQVVRGDSAAYFCASSGTGLHEQYFGPGTRLTVT.

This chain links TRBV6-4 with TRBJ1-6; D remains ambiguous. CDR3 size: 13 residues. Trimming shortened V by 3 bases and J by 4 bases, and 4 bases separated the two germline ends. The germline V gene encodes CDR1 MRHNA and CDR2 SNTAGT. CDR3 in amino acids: CASSEDYNSPLHF. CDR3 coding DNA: TGTGCCAGCAGTGAGGATTATAATTCACCCCTCCACTTT.

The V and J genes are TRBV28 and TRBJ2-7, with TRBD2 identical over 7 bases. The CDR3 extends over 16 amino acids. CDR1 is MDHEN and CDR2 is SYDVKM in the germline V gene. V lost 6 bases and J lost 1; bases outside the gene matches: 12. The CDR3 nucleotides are TGTGCCAGCAGCCCTCCGCGGGGCGGGGGTTCCTACGAGCAGTACTTC. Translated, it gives CASSPPRGGGSYEQYF.

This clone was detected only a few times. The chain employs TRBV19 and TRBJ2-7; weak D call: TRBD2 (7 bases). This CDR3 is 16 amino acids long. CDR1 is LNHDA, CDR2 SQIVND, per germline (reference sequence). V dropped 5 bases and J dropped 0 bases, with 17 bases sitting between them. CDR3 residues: CASSLQWGGNSYEQYF. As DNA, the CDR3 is TGTGCCAGTAGTCTCCAGTGGGGGGGCAACTCCTACGAGCAGTACTTC.

CDR3 loop: CAISVGGGTEAFF. Written as DNA, the CDR3 is TGTGCCATCAGTGTTGGGGGCGGGACTGAAGCTTTCTTT. The chain uses TRBV10-3 and TRBJ1-1; TRBD1 is a possible D gene (6 bases). This CDR3 has 13 amino acids. V lost 4 bases and J lost 5, with 11 bases in between. Looked up from germline, CDR1 is ENHRY and CDR2 is SYGVKD.

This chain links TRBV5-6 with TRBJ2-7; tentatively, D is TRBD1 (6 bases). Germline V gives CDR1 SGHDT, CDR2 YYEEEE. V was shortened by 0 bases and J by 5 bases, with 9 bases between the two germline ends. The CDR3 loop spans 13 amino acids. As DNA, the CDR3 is TGTGCCAGCAGCTTGGTGGGGGCCGACGAGCAGTACTTC. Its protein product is CASSLVGADEQYF. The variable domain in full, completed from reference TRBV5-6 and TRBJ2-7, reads DAGVTQSPTHLIKTRGQQVTLRCSPKSGHDTVSWYQQALGQGPQFIFQYYEEEERQRGNFPDRFSGHQFPNYSSELNVNALLLGDSALYLCASSLVGADEQYFGPGTRLTVT.

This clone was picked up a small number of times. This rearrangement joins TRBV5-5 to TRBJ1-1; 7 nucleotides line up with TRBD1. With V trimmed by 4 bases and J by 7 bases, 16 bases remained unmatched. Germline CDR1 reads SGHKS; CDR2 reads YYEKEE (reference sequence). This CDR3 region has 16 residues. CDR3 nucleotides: TGTGCCAGCAGCCCCTTAATCAGACAGGGAACAGGTGAAGCTTTCTTT. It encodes CASSPLIRQGTGEAFF.

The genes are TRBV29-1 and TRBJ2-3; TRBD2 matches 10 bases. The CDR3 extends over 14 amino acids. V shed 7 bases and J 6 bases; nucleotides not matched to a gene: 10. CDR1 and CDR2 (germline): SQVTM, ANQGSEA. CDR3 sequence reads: CSAPLAGVVDTQYF. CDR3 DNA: TGCAGCGCCCCCCTAGCGGGGGTGGTGGATACGCAGTATTTT.

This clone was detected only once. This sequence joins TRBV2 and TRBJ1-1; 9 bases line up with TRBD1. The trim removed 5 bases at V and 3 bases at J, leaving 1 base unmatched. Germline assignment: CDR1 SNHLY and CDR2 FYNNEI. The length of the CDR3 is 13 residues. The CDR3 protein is CASSRQGDTEAFF. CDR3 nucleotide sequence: TGTGCCAGCAGTCGACAGGGGGACACTGAAGCTTTCTTT.

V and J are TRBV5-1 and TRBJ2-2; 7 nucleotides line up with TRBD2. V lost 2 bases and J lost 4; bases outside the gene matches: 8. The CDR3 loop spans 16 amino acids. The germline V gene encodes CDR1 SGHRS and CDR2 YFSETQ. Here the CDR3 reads CASSLPGGLGTGELFF. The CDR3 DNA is TGCGCCAGCAGCTTACCGGGGGGTCTTGGCACCGGGGAGCTGTTTTTT.

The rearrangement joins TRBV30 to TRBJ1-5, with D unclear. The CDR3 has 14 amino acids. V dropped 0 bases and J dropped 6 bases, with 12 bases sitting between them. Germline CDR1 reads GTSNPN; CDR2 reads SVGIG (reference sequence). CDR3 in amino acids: CAWSVYGYGQPQHF. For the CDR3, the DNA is TGTGCCTGGAGTGTATATGGTTATGGTCAGCCCCAGCATTTT.

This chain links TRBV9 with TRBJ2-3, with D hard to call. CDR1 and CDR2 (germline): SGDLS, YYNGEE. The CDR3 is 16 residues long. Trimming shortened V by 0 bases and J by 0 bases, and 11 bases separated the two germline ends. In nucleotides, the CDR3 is TGTGCCAGCAGCGTAGATGGTGACCCTAGCACAGATACGCAGTATTTT. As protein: CASSVDGDPSTDTQYF.

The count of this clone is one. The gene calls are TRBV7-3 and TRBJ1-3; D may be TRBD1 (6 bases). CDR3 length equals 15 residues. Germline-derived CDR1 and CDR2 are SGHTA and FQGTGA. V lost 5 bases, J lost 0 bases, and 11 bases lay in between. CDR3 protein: CASSLGTNSGNTIYF. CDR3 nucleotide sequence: TGTGCCAGCAGCCTTGGGACAAACTCTGGAAACACCATATATTTT.

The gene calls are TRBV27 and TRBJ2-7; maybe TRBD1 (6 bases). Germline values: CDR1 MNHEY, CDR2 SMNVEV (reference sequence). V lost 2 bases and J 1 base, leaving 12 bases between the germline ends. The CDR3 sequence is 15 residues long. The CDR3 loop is CASSLGGPGSYEQYF. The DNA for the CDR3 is TGTGCCAGCAGTTTAGGGGGCCCCGGATCCTACGAGCAGTACTTC.

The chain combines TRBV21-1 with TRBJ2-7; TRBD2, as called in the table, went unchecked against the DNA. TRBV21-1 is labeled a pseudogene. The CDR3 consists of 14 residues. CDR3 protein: CASSCWGVSYEQYF. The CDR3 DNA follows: TGTGCCAGCAGCTGCTGGGGGGTTTCTTACGAGCAGTACTTC.

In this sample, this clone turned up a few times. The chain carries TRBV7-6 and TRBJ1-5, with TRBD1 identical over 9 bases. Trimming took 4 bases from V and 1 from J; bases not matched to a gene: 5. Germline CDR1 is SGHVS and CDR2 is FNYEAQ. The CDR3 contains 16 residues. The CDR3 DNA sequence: TGTGCCAGCAGCTCGGACAGGGGCCAAAGCAATCAGCCCCAGCATTTT. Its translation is CASSSDRGQSNQPQHF.